Each of the 32 T cell receptor beta chains below was sequenced from the same sample in a study of CD8+CD57+ T cells in acquired aplastic anemia. Genomic DNA served as template for TCR beta VDJ and CDR3 profiling. TCRdb ran MiXCR on the reads and lists one entry per CDR3 protein. In the table there are some 280,000 distinct CDR3 sequences, 50% to 70% of which are singletons. The sequenced sample consisted of sorted CD4+, CD8+, or CD8+CD57+ T cells (not recorded which) from PBMCs. Receptors originate from a human donor with severe aplastic anemia or a healthy control (not recorded which).

The chain carries TRBV7-8 and TRBJ1-4; perhaps TRBD1 as D (6 bases). The germline gives CDR1 SGHVS, CDR2 FQNEAQ. The CDR3 has 15 amino acids. Deletions cut 4 bases from V and 8 bases from J, with 17 bases between. CDR3 in amino acids: CASSSYRDIYEKLFF. Written as DNA, the CDR3 is TGTGCCAGCAGCTCCTACCGGGACATCTACGAAAAACTGTTTTTT.

This clonotype was picked up one time. The chain joins TRBV2 to TRBJ1-5; 7 positions agree with TRBD1. The CDR3 runs to 14 residues. V lost 8 bases to trimming and J lost 1 base; unmatched junction nucleotides: 5. CDR1 SNHLY and CDR2 FYNNEI come from the germline V gene. CDR3 coding DNA: TGTGCCAGCGAAACAGGGGTAAGCAATCAGCCCCAGCATTTT. Protein: CASETGVSNQPQHF.

V gene TRBV7-9 combines with J gene TRBJ2-3; D tentatively fits TRBD1 or TRBD2 (5 bases each). V was trimmed by 5 bases and J by 2 bases, leaving 11 bases between them. CDR3 length: 14 amino acids. In germline, CDR1 is SEHNR, CDR2 FQNEAQ (reference sequence). The CDR3 DNA sequence: TGTGCCAGCAGCCTTGGGACCGTCACAGATACGCAGTATTTT. It specifies CASSLGTVTDTQYF. Full variable domain (missing parts from reference TRBV7-9 and TRBJ2-3): DTGVSQNPRHKITKRGQNVTFRCDPISEHNRLYWYRQTLGQGPEFLTYFQNEAQLEKSRLLSDRFSAERPKGSFSTLEIQRTEQGDSAMYLCASSLGTVTDTQYFGPGTRLTVL.

The chain is built from TRBV7-9 and TRBJ2-5, with D possibly TRBD2 on 5 matching bases. Germline values: CDR1 SEHNR, CDR2 FQNEAQ (reference sequence). Trimming took 1 base from V and 3 from J, leaving 9 bases between them. The CDR3 has 14 residues. CDR3 DNA sequence: TGTGCCAGCAGCTTAGTCCCAGCGGAAGAGACCCAGTACTTC. Translated, it gives CASSLVPAEETQYF.

The chain uses TRBV10-1 and TRBJ2-7; 10 bases agree with TRBD2. V dropped 5 bases and J dropped 3; count of bases not matched to a gene: 7. Germline CDR1 and CDR2: WNHNN and SYGVQD (reference sequence). The CDR3 consists of 15 residues. Here the CDR3 reads CASSQGLAVDYEQYF. For the CDR3, the DNA is TGCGCCAGCAGTCAAGGACTAGCGGTGGACTACGAGCAGTACTTC.

A few counts support this clonotype. This chain uses TRBV7-9 with TRBJ2-7; no definite D call. Germline V gene sequence: CDR1 SEHNR, CDR2 FQNEAQ (reference sequence). V was trimmed by 5 bases and J by 1 base, leaving 12 bases between them. The CDR3 sequence is 14 residues long. CDR3 protein: CASSRGLKSYEQYF. CDR3 DNA sequence: TGTGCCAGCAGCCGAGGATTAAAGTCCTACGAGCAGTACTTC.

This chain joins TRBV9 and TRBJ1-1; maybe TRBD1 (6 bases). The germline V gene encodes CDR1 SGDLS and CDR2 YYNGEE. Trimming pared 6 bases from V and 4 bases from J, leaving 16 bases between. The CDR3 runs 14 residues. CDR3 nucleotide sequence: TGTGCCAGCATCCGGATTACAGGGTCCACTGAAGCTTTCTTT. Protein: CASIRITGSTEAFF.

Ten or more counts support this clonotype. The chain employs TRBV12-3 or TRBV12-4 and TRBJ2-7; possible D gene TRBD1, 6 bases. The V gene lost 7 bases and the J gene lost 6 bases, with 16 bases spanning the gap. The CDR3 contains 13 residues. The CDR3 loop reads CASTPPDSPEQYF. The CDR3 region has the DNA TGTGCCAGCACCCCCCCGGACAGTCCCGAGCAGTACTTC.

This rearrangement joins TRBV7-8 to TRBJ1-3; D might be TRBD1 (6 bases). V was cut by 4 bases and J by 0 bases, with 22 bases left in between. The CDR3 has 19 residues. Per germline, CDR1 SGHVS and CDR2 FQNEAQ. The CDR3 sequence is CASSSRRTETFVSGNTIYF. CDR3 DNA: TGTGCCAGCAGCTCCAGAAGGACAGAAACATTTGTCTCTGGAAACACCATATATTTT.

A word on this clonotype: One end of the junction fails to match germline, which may point to a read error. This rearrangement joins TRBV9 to TRBJ2-7; the match to TRBD1 covers 12 bases. Germline CDR1 is SGDLS and CDR2 is YYNGEE. CDR3 length equals 15 residues. The CDR3 DNA reads TGTGCCAGCAGCGTAGGGGGACAGGGGGCCTACGAGCAGCACTTC. This sequence encodes CASSVGGQGAYEQHF. The full variable domain, completed using reference TRBV9 and TRBJ2-7, is DSGVTQTPKHLITATGQRVTLRCSPRSGDLSVYWYQQSLDQGLQFLIQYYNGEERAKGNILERFSAQQFPDLHSELNLSSLELGDSALYFCASSVGGQGAYEQHFGPGTRLTVT.

The gene calls are TRBV15 and TRBJ2-7; 8 positions match TRBD1. This CDR3 comprises 14 residues. Germline V lookup: CDR1 LNHNV, CDR2 YYDKDF (reference sequence). Trimming cost V 0 bases and J 3 bases; bases outside gene matches: 1. CDR3 protein: CATSRDGQGYEQYF. Written as DNA, the CDR3 is TGTGCCACCAGCAGAGACGGACAGGGCTACGAGCAGTACTTC.

V usage is TRBV6-1 and J usage is TRBJ2-1; unclear D gene. This CDR3 has 12 residues. Germline-derived CDR1 and CDR2 are MNHNS and SASEGT. The V and J ends lost 6 bases and 9 bases respectively, with 12 bases between them. In DNA, the CDR3 is TGTGCCAGCAGAGACGCTATACTTGAGCAGTTCTTC. Protein product: CASRDAILEQFF.

The chain couples TRBV2 to TRBJ1-6; the D is unclear. Trimming pared 7 bases from V and 10 bases from J, leaving 17 bases between. The CDR3 spans 14 residues. Germline V gene lookup returns CDR1 SNHLY and CDR2 FYNNEI. Written as DNA, the CDR3 is TGTGCCAGCATCCCGGGCCTGAGTCGGTCACCCCTCCACTTT. Translated, it gives CASIPGLSRSPLHF.

This clonotype was seen a single time. The chain couples TRBV25-1 to TRBJ2-3; D remains ambiguous. The CDR3 extends over 13 amino acids. The germline V and J ends were trimmed by 4 bases and 0 bases, with 5 bases remaining between them. In germline, CDR1 is MGHDK, CDR2 SYGVNS. CDR3 loop: CASSGLSTDTQYF. CDR3 DNA sequence: TGTGCCAGCAGTGGTTTAAGCACAGATACGCAGTATTTT.

With respect to this clonotype: One end of the junction is discordant with germline, which a read error may explain. V usage is TRBV7-9 and J usage is TRBJ1-5; 9 nucleotides line up with TRBD1. CDR3 length equals 19 residues. Germline CDR1 is SEHNR and CDR2 is FQNEAQ (reference sequence). CDR3 DNA: TGTGCCACCAGCATAGACAGGGGGATGAGGATAGGGAGCAATCAGCCCCAGCATTTT. This sequence encodes CATSIDRGMRIGSNQPQHF.

V usage is TRBV7-9 and J usage is TRBJ1-5, with 8 bases that match TRBD1. Germline assignment: CDR1 SEHNR and CDR2 FQNEAQ (reference sequence). V dropped 4 bases and J dropped 11; count of bases not matched to a gene: 13. The CDR3 covers 15 residues. The CDR3 here is CASSSGQARGETQHF. CDR3 coding DNA: TGTGCCAGCAGCTCGGGACAGGCTAGGGGAGAGACCCAGCATTTT.

The V call is TRBV2, the J call TRBJ1-5; D unresolved. V was trimmed by 5 bases and J by 6 bases, leaving 11 bases between them. From germline, CDR1 is SNHLY and CDR2 FYNNEI. The CDR3 length is 13 residues. CDR3 residues: CASSYTTGQPQHF. CDR3 nucleotides: TGTGCCAGCAGTTACACAACGGGTCAGCCCCAGCATTTT.

Only a few counts were recorded for this clonotype. A read error may explain this, as a much larger clone is one base away. CDR3 region: CASSLDSYQPRHF. DNA of the CDR3: TGTGCCAGCAGCCTTGACAGTTATCAGCCCCGGCATTTT. The V and J genes are TRBV6-2 or TRBV6-3 and TRBJ1-5, with a possible D match to TRBD1 (5 bases). The CDR3 is 13 amino acids. CDR1 and CDR2 (germline): MNHEY, SVGEGT.

The V gene is TRBV2, the J gene TRBJ1-1, with 12 bases that match TRBD1. Germline V gene sequence: CDR1 SNHLY, CDR2 FYNNEI. The CDR3 extends over 15 amino acids. V dropped 4 bases and J dropped 2; count of bases not matched to a gene: 2. This chain's CDR3 is CASSGDRGQNTEAFF. In DNA, the CDR3 is TGTGCCAGCAGTGGGGACAGGGGGCAAAACACTGAAGCTTTCTTT.

This chain links TRBV12-3 or TRBV12-4 with TRBJ1-5; no clear D gene. This CDR3 has 14 residues. Deletions cut 5 bases from V and 6 bases from J, with 14 bases between. The CDR3 loop is CASSVDVLSQPQHF. Written as DNA, the CDR3 is TGTGCCAGCAGTGTGGACGTTCTGAGTCAGCCCCAGCATTTT.

The chain employs TRBV28 and TRBJ2-2; D may be TRBD2 (5 bases). Per germline, CDR1 MDHEN and CDR2 SYDVKM. V lost 3 bases and J lost 4, with 9 bases in between. This CDR3 contains 14 residues. DNA for the CDR3: TGTGCCAGCAGTTTCGGGGAATCCACCGGGGAGCTGTTTTTT. This encodes CASSFGESTGELFF.

Only a few counts were recorded for this clonotype. The rearrangement uses TRBV7-9 and TRBJ2-2; D remains unclear. CDR3 size: 13 residues. From germline, CDR1 is SEHNR and CDR2 FQNEAQ (reference sequence). Between the trimmed V and J ends, which lost 4 bases and 2 bases, there was a span of 5 bases. CDR3 loop: CASSSTNTGELFF. The CDR3 region has the DNA TGTGCCAGCAGCTCCACTAACACCGGGGAGCTGTTTTTT.

The chain carries TRBV5-6 and TRBJ1-1, with D tentatively TRBD1 (5 bases). The ends were cut back, 4 bases at V and 4 bases at J, with 38 bases in the middle. The CDR3 contains 22 residues. The germline V gene has CDR1 SGHDT and CDR2 YYEEEE. The CDR3 DNA reads TGTGCCAGCAGCCCGAACCCGTTCGGGACCTCGCGGGTGCGGGCTGCTGGCACTGAAGCTTTCTTT. Translated, it gives CASSPNPFGTSRVRAAGTEAFF.

This clonotype has ten or more counts. This chain uses TRBV7-9 with TRBJ1-4, with D tentatively TRBD1 (6 bases). Looked up from germline, CDR1 is SEHNR and CDR2 is FQNEAQ (reference sequence). This CDR3 contains 12 residues. V was pared by 10 bases and J by 11 bases, with 17 bases between. CDR3 amino acids: CAITATGRKLFF. CDR3 nucleotide sequence: TGTGCCATTACAGCCACAGGGAGGAAACTGTTTTTT.

This chain uses TRBV7-3 with TRBJ2-3; D is perhaps TRBD2 (7 bases). Trimming removed 5 bases at V and 5 bases at J, with 17 bases between. Germline values: CDR1 SGHTA, CDR2 FQGTGA. CDR3 size: 15 residues. CDR3 loop: CASSATGGQRDTQYF. The CDR3 DNA reads as TGTGCCAGCAGCGCGACCGGGGGGCAAAGAGATACGCAGTATTTT. Drawing the rest from reference TRBV7-3 and TRBJ2-3, the complete variable domain is GAGVSQTPSNKVTEKGKYVELRCDPISGHTALYWYRQSLGQGPEFLIYFQGTGAADDSGLPNDRFFAVRPEGSVSTLKIQRTERGDSAVYLCASSATGGQRDTQYFGPGTRLTVL.

Comment on this clonotype: Being one base from a much bigger clone, this may be a read error. This chain connects TRBV19 to TRBJ1-1; D perhaps matches TRBD1 (5 bases). CDR3 size: 18 residues. The germline gives CDR1 LNHDA, CDR2 SQIVND (reference sequence). The CDR3 protein is CASSINPLPGRVNTEASF. The CDR3 DNA reads as TGTGCCAGTAGTATAAACCCCCTACCGGGACGGGTGAACACTGAAGCTTCCTTT.

The rearrangement joins TRBV14 to TRBJ2-1; 7 bases are shared with TRBD2. CDR1 and CDR2 from the germline V gene are SGHDN and FVKESK. The CDR3 has 15 residues. Trimming cost V 3 bases and J 6 bases; bases outside gene matches: 8. This chain's CDR3 is CASSQILAAGNEQFF. In nucleotides, the CDR3 is TGTGCCAGCAGCCAGATCCTAGCGGCCGGCAATGAGCAGTTCTTC.

The chain uses TRBV2 and TRBJ1-3; 9 bases align to TRBD1. After removal of 5 bases from V and 3 bases from J, the junction contained 11 bases not matched to a gene. The CDR3 has 17 amino acids. The germline gives CDR1 SNHLY, CDR2 FYNNEI. CDR3: CASSRGTGNSFGNTIYF. The CDR3 nucleotides read TGTGCCAGCAGTAGAGGGACAGGGAACAGCTTTGGAAACACCATATATTTT.

This clonotype was recorded a few times. This chain links TRBV30 with TRBJ1-4; 9 nucleotides match TRBD1. The CDR3 is made up of 14 amino acids. The V segment lost 0 bases and the J segment 8 bases; nucleotides outside the gene matches: 4. CDR1 and CDR2 from the germline V gene are GTSNPN and SVGIG (reference sequence). CDR3 sequence: CAWSVRQGDEKLFF. The CDR3 DNA sequence: TGTGCCTGGAGTGTACGACAGGGGGACGAAAAACTGTTTTTT.

V is TRBV7-9 and J is TRBJ2-5; 8 nucleotides line up with TRBD2. The CDR3 spans 14 residues. Germline trimming cut 2 bases from V and 4 bases from J; bases unmatched to any gene: 3. Germline CDR1 and CDR2: SEHNR and FQNEAQ (reference sequence). The CDR3 nucleotides are TGTGCCAGCAGCTTATACGCGGGAGGAGAGACCCAGTACTTC. Protein sequence: CASSLYAGGETQYF.

The J gene is TRBJ2-7, the V gene TRBV15; 12 nucleotides align to TRBD1. Germline CDR1 and CDR2: LNHNV and YYDKDF (reference sequence). This CDR3 region has 16 residues. V was pared by 5 bases and J by 9 bases, with 14 bases of the junction left unmatched. The CDR3 DNA reads TGTGCCACCAGCCCAAGTGGGGGACAGGGGGCCCGGGGGCAGTACTTC. Translated, it gives CATSPSGGQGARGQYF.

This clonotype was observed once. V gene TRBV20-1 combines with J gene TRBJ2-7; TRBD1 matches 8 bases. Germline trimming cut 0 bases from V and 2 bases from J; bases unmatched to any gene: 3. Germline V gene sequence: CDR1 DFQATT, CDR2 SNEGSKA (reference sequence). The CDR3 covers 14 residues. The CDR3 spells CSARDRQGTYEQYF. The CDR3 nucleotides are TGCAGTGCTAGAGATCGACAGGGGACCTACGAGCAGTACTTC.